Below are 25 T cell receptor beta chains sequenced from a single sample in a study of T cell clonality in common variable immunodeficiency. For these receptors, no antigen is known. Study findings and constraints: Reportedly, TCR beta sequences from common variable immunodeficiency showed fewer deletions and N-nucleotide insertions.

TCRdb's table, derived via immunoSEQ multiplex PCR, lists solely in-frame clones and lacks some. The sample yields about 23,000 clones, without any singletons. Sequenced input: peripheral blood mononuclear cells. All receptors derive from a human donor with common variable immunodeficiency.

This clone came up a few times. The CDR3 end falls 3 residues outside the read, so it is completed with the germline J gene. The rearrangement joins TRBV5-1 to TRBJ1-1; D perhaps matches TRBD1 (6 bases). This CDR3 has 18 residues. From germline, CDR1 is SGHRS and CDR2 YFSETQ. The V end was cut by 4 bases, the J end by 0 bases, with 22 bases between. Partial CDR3 DNA: TGCGCCAGCAGCCCCACGGCGGGGGCGAGCAGTTTGAACACTGAA. It specifies CASSPTAGASSLNTE. The whole CDR3 protein is CASSPTAGASSLNTEAFF.

Remarks on this clone: The read comes to an end 3 residues before the CDR3 does, leaving the germline J gene to fill in the end. This chain joins TRBV18 and TRBJ1-6; no clear D gene. Germline assignment: CDR1 KGHSH and CDR2 LQKENI. V was cut by 0 bases and J by 10 bases, with 7 bases left in between. The length of the CDR3 is 13 residues. CDR3 protein: CASSPPKRSPLHF. The part of the CDR3 DNA that was read is TGTGCCAGCTCACCACCGAAGCGGTCACCC.

This clone has more than one count but fewer than ten. Germline is not matched at one junction end, which may reflect a read error. The read halts 3 residues ahead of the CDR3 end, with the missing end drawn from the germline J gene. The rearrangement joins TRBV2 to TRBJ1-4; 7 bases are a match to TRBD1. In germline, CDR1 is SNHLY, CDR2 FYNNEI. The CDR3 sequence is 14 residues long. CDR3 sequence: CAGSGTVENEKLFF. The sequenced part of the CDR3 DNA is TGTGCCGGCAGTGGGACAGTCGAAAATGAAAAA.

This clone was counted ten times or more. The read is 3 residues too short to cover the CDR3 end, so that end is filled in from the germline J gene. The chain uses TRBV7-9 and TRBJ2-3, with D possibly TRBD1 on 5 matching bases. Deletions cut 2 bases from V and 0 bases from J, with 9 bases between. CDR1 is SEHNR and CDR2 is FQNEAQ in the germline V gene (reference sequence). The CDR3 covers 15 residues. The DNA read from the CDR3 is TGTGCCAGCAGCTTACTCCAGGGCAGCACAGATACG. This encodes CASSLLQGSTDT. The CDR3, in full, reads CASSLLQGSTDTQYF.

Incomplete CDR3 DNA: TGTGCCAGCAGCTTCCAGGACAGCCAAGAGACC. The encoded protein is CASSFQDSQET. The complete CDR3 reads CASSFQDSQETQYF. The J gene is TRBJ2-5, the V gene TRBV5-5, with TRBD1 as a possible D gene (6 bases). The read finishes 3 residues shy of the CDR3 end, and the germline J gene is used to complete it. CDR3 length equals 14 residues. V shed 2 bases and J shed 1 base, with 9 bases lying between them. CDR1 is SGHKS and CDR2 is YYEKEE in the germline V gene (reference sequence).

This clone is termed medium-sized. The CDR3 end lies 3 residues beyond the end of the read and is filled in from the germline J gene. This same CDR3 is encoded by further DNA sequences in the sample. This chain uses TRBV19 with TRBJ2-5; D ambiguous. CDR3 length: 11 residues. The germline V gene encodes CDR1 LNHDA and CDR2 SQIVND (reference sequence). Deletions cut 3 bases from V and 5 bases from J, with 4 bases between. The part of the CDR3 DNA that was read is TGTGCCAGTAGTATTTCGGAGACC. It encodes CASSISET. The full CDR3 protein is CASSISETQYF.

This clone was seen many times. The read ends 3 residues early relative to the CDR3; the germline J gene fills the gap. This chain uses TRBV5-1 with TRBJ2-2; 10 bases match TRBD1. V lost 3 bases, J lost 3 bases, and 5 bases stayed unmatched. CDR1 and CDR2 from the germline V gene are SGHRS and YFSETQ. The CDR3 is made up of 16 amino acids. The CDR3 region is CASSWGGQGDTGELFF. The sequenced CDR3 bases are TGCGCCAGCAGCTGGGGAGGACAGGGGGACACCGGGGAG.

This clone was seen ten or more times. The CDR3: CASRGQTGVNTEAFF. The CDR3 bases that were read are TGTGCCAGCAGGGGGCAGACAGGGGTGAACACTGAA. The J gene is TRBJ1-1, the V gene TRBV5-4; 8 bases are shared with TRBD1. The CDR3 end falls 3 residues outside the read, so it is completed with the germline J gene. The junction had 6 bases not matched to a gene; V was cut back by 5 bases and J by 0 bases. The CDR3 is 15 residues long. Germline V CDR1 and CDR2: SGHNT, YYREEE (reference sequence).

This clone was picked up many times. The CDR3 end falls 3 residues outside the read, so it is completed with the germline J gene. The chain couples TRBV5-6 to TRBJ2-7, with unresolved D. The CDR3 covers 13 residues. With 2 bases removed from V and 1 base from J, the gap between germline ends came to 7 bases. CDR1 is SGHDT, CDR2 YYEEEE, per germline. The CDR3 protein is CASSFVASYEQYF. The CDR3 bases that were read are TGTGCCAGCAGCTTCGTTGCGTCCTACGAG.

This clone was detected many times. The CDR3 loop is CASSLGQYKMNTEAFF. CDR3 bases read: TGCGCCAGCAGCTTAGGACAGTACAAAATGAACACTGAA. The chain has TRBV5-1 and TRBJ1-1, with a possible D match to TRBD1 (6 bases). The read terminates 3 residues before the CDR3 end, so the remaining end is supplied by the germline J gene. The CDR3 spans 16 residues. The V end lost 2 bases, the J end lost 0 bases, and 14 bases lay between the germline ends. The germline V gene has CDR1 SGHRS and CDR2 YFSETQ.

This clone was counted at least ten times. The observed sequence ends 3 residues before the CDR3 terminus, with the missing tail filled in from the germline J gene. The V and J genes are TRBV7-3 and TRBJ2-3; possibly TRBD2 for D (6 bases). V shed 6 bases and J shed 1 base, with 11 bases lying between them. This CDR3 spans 14 amino acids. Germline V gene sequence: CDR1 SGHTA, CDR2 FQGTGA. The CDR3 sequence is CASRGGGGTDTQYF. The sequenced part of the CDR3 DNA is TGTGCCAGCAGGGGCGGCGGGGGCACAGATACG.

This clone was found a few times. The read halts 3 residues ahead of the CDR3 end, with the missing end drawn from the germline J gene. The V and J genes are TRBV6-1 and TRBJ1-1; D not resolved. Per the germline V gene, CDR1 is MNHNS and CDR2 is SASEGT. There are 13 residues in the CDR3. The ends were cut back, 4 bases at V and 1 base at J, with 7 bases in the middle. CDR3 DNA, as far as it was read: TGTGCCAGCAGTGCCCGGGGGAACACTGAA. Translating it yields CASSARGNTE. The complete CDR3 protein is CASSARGNTEAFF.

This clone was observed a few times. Incomplete CDR3 DNA: TGTGCCAGTAGTACCGGTCACCGGGACTATGGC. Encoded protein: CASSTGHRDYG. The complete CDR3 reads CASSTGHRDYGYTF. The chain recombines TRBV19 with TRBJ1-2; D gene uncertain. The read ends 3 residues early relative to the CDR3; the germline J gene fills the gap. With 4 bases removed from V and 3 bases from J, the gap between germline ends came to 12 bases. Germline assignment: CDR1 LNHDA and CDR2 SQIVND (reference sequence). The CDR3 totals 14 residues.

Of note for this clone: Sequencing ends 3 residues short of the CDR3 end; the germline J gene provides the rest. This rearrangement joins TRBV19 to TRBJ1-1; D is ambiguous. Germline assignment: CDR1 LNHDA and CDR2 SQIVND (reference sequence). This CDR3 is built from 13 residues. Trimming took off 3 bases at V and 4 bases at J, with 9 bases between the two ends. The covered CDR3 bases are TGTGCCAGTAGTATCGGTGGTATCACTGAA. Translated: CASSIGGITE. From start to end, the CDR3 is CASSIGGITEAFF.

A remark on this clone: The read halts 3 residues ahead of the CDR3 end, with the missing end drawn from the germline J gene. This chain links TRBV7-9 with TRBJ1-6, with a weak D call TRBD1 (6 bases). Germline lookup yields CDR1 SEHNR and CDR2 FQNEAQ (reference sequence). Trimming left V 5 bases short and J 10 bases short, with 12 bases between. The CDR3 length is 13 residues. The DNA read from the CDR3 is TGTGCCAGCAGCCAAGGGGGTGGGTCACCC. Its protein is CASSQGGGSP. The entire CDR3 reads CASSQGGGSPLHF. The complete variable domain, with remaining parts taken from reference TRBV7-9 and TRBJ1-6, reads DTGVSQNPRHKITKRGQNVTFRCDPISEHNRLYWYRQTLGQGPEFLTYFQNEAQLEKSRLLSDRFSAERPKGSFSTLEIQRTEQGDSAMYLCASSQGGGSPLHFGNGTRLTVT.

Of note for this clone: The read finishes 3 residues shy of the CDR3 end, and the germline J gene is used to complete it. The chain is built from TRBV11-2 and TRBJ2-5; D might be TRBD2 (6 bases). CDR3 length equals 13 residues. Trimming stripped 5 bases from V and 5 bases from J, with 12 bases between. The germline V gene encodes CDR1 SGHAT and CDR2 FQNNGV. The CDR3 spells CASSKGLVETQYF. The sequenced CDR3 bases are TGTGCCAGCAGCAAGGGACTCGTGGAGACC.

The table lists this clone with a few counts. The CDR3 is cut off 3 residues early in the read; its end comes from the germline J gene. The chain couples TRBV5-1 to TRBJ2-7; 7 nucleotides agree with TRBD1. Germline assignment: CDR1 SGHRS and CDR2 YFSETQ. The CDR3 extends over 14 amino acids. The V and J ends lost 0 bases and 0 bases, in that order; junction bases with no gene match: 0. CDR3 protein: CASSLGQGSYEQYF. The CDR3 bases that were read are TGCGCCAGCAGCTTGGGACAGGGCTCCTACGAG.

This clone was seen ten or more times. Incomplete CDR3 DNA: TGTGCCAGCTCACCCACAGGACAGATCTATGGC. Translating gives CASSPTGQIYG. The complete CDR3 sequence is CASSPTGQIYGYTF. The rearrangement uses TRBV18 and TRBJ1-2; TRBD1 is a possible D gene (6 bases). Coverage ceases 3 residues before the CDR3 finishes, and the germline J gene fills in the end. Germline V lookup: CDR1 KGHSH, CDR2 LQKENI. The V gene lost 3 bases and the J gene lost 4 bases, with 12 bases spanning the gap. CDR3 length: 14 amino acids.

This clone was picked up many times. The read ends 3 residues before the CDR3 terminus; that terminus is restored from the germline J gene. The V gene is TRBV14, the J gene TRBJ2-1, with 12 bases that match TRBD2. V gave up 3 bases and J gave up 4 bases; unmatched junction bases: 4. From germline, CDR1 is SGHDN and CDR2 FVKESK. The CDR3 covers 16 residues. The CDR3 region is CASSQTSGGAYNEQFF. The sequenced part of the CDR3 DNA is TGTGCCAGCAGCCAGACTAGCGGGGGTGCTTACAATGAG.

This clone was counted between two and nine times. The DNA ends 3 residues before the CDR3 does, and the rest of the CDR3 is filled in from the germline J gene. The chain combines TRBV7-9 with TRBJ2-3; TRBD2 aligns across 8 bases. The V gene end was trimmed by 2 bases and the J gene end by 4 bases; junction bases not matched to a gene: 5. CDR3 length: 15 residues. CDR1 SEHNR and CDR2 FQNEAQ come from the germline V gene (reference sequence). CDR3: CASSLYGGGPDTQYF. The sequenced CDR3 bases are TGTGCCAGCAGCTTATATGGCGGGGGGCCAGATACG.

This clone was seen a few times. Read sequence stops 3 residues before the CDR3 end, and the germline J gene provides the missing end. The sample has other DNA sequences that encode this CDR3 too. The chain couples TRBV5-1 to TRBJ2-5; tentatively, D is TRBD1 (6 bases). V dropped 6 bases and J dropped 4 bases, with 19 bases sitting between them. The CDR3 runs 15 residues. Per the germline V gene, CDR1 is SGHRS and CDR2 is YFSETQ. CDR3 region: CASTSTGGFGETQYF. CDR3 DNA, as far as it was read: TGCGCCAGCACGTCGACAGGTGGGTTTGGAGAGACC.

This clone was seen many times. The read terminates 3 residues before the CDR3 end, so the remaining end is supplied by the germline J gene. The chain is built from TRBV7-9 and TRBJ1-5; perhaps TRBD1 as D (6 bases). Germline CDR1 and CDR2: SEHNR and FQNEAQ (reference sequence). Trimming took off 4 bases at V and 3 bases at J, with 10 bases between the two ends. This CDR3 is 14 amino acids long. This CDR3 is CASSSDRNNQPQHF. Partial CDR3 DNA: TGTGCCAGCAGCTCGGACAGAAACAATCAGCCC. Complete variable domain (other parts from reference TRBV7-9 and TRBJ1-5): DTGVSQNPRHKITKRGQNVTFRCDPISEHNRLYWYRQTLGQGPEFLTYFQNEAQLEKSRLLSDRFSAERPKGSFSTLEIQRTEQGDSAMYLCASSSDRNNQPQHFGDGTRLSIL.

At least ten counts were recorded for this clone. The observed sequence ends 3 residues before the CDR3 terminus, with the missing tail filled in from the germline J gene. The chain joins TRBV5-1 to TRBJ1-1; D is unclear. CDR3 length: 14 amino acids. Between the trimmed V and J ends, which lost 4 bases and 1 base, there was a span of 11 bases. The germline gives CDR1 SGHRS, CDR2 YFSETQ. The covered CDR3 bases are TGCGCCAGCAGCCGCGGAGGAGGGAACACTGAA. Translating it yields CASSRGGGNTE. The whole CDR3 reads CASSRGGGNTEAFF.

This clone was counted ten times or more. With the read ending 3 residues before the CDR3 end, the germline J gene is used to fill in that end. The rearrangement links TRBV19 to TRBJ2-7; 8 bases match TRBD2. In germline, CDR1 is LNHDA, CDR2 SQIVND (reference sequence). After removal of 6 bases from V and 5 bases from J, the junction contained 6 bases not matched to a gene. CDR3 size: 13 residues. CDR3: CASRPGTRDEQYF. CDR3 bases read: TGTGCCAGTAGGCCCGGGACTAGGGACGAG.

This clone was found many times. Sequencing ends 3 residues short of the CDR3 end; the germline J gene provides the rest. The chain employs TRBV18 and TRBJ2-1, with a tentative D call TRBD1 (5 bases). The germline V and J ends were trimmed by 1 base and 5 bases, with 9 bases remaining between them. In germline, CDR1 is KGHSH, CDR2 LQKENI. This CDR3 region has 14 residues. The covered CDR3 bases are TGTGCCAGCTCACCACGTGCCAGGGACAATGAG. Translating it yields CASSPRARDNE. Given in full, the CDR3 is CASSPRARDNEQFF.